The clone carrying this T cell receptor beta chain came up once. The target antigen is unknown. This CDR3 is 15 amino acids long. The germline V gene has CDR1 SGHTA and CDR2 FQGNSA. V gave up 5 bases and J gave up 2 bases; unmatched junction bases: 6. With sequencing, the targeted depth ranged from 1 in 200,000 to 1 in 1 million T cells. TCRdb's table, derived via immunoSEQ multiplex PCR, lists solely in-frame clones and lacks some. The sample gives 150,000 or so clones, roughly four fifths of which show up once; roughly 2% is in the top ten. This sample stems from a study of cytotoxic CD8 clonotypes in ibrutinib-treated CLL. About the research overall: The study included eleven to twelve relapsed/refractory and around 16 treatment-naive patients; under 18 had IGHV unmutated disease. Study conclusions and caveats: Samples were collected at differing times from sustained-remission and progressing patients. Increased clonality at ibrutinib response gave way to a return toward baseline at progression.

The J gene is TRBJ2-3, the V gene TRBV7-2, with TRBD2 matching over 8 bases. The clonotype comes from a human donor with chronic lymphocytic leukemia. Sequences were derived from PBMCs, sampled after 12 months of ibrutinib treatment. The CDR3 region has the DNA TGTGCCAGCAGCCGGGCGGGGGGCCCCACAGATACGCAGTATTTT. Amino acids: CASSRAGGPTDTQYF.